The next 19 T cell receptor beta chains were all read from a single sample in a study of human T cells and chemical hapten exposure. Time point defined: pre-sensitization, week 0. As for treatment: therapeutic diphenylcyclopropenone sensitization with weekly scalp DPC. TCRdb passed the RACE reads through MiXCR, listing each CDR3 protein once. The sample contains roughly 380,000 distinct CDR3 sequences, approximately 5.1% of which appear only once. This material consisted of whole blood, taken in connection with sensitization to the hapten diphenylcyclopropenone (DPC). All receptors come from a woman aged 50 to 60 with alopecia areata. Some clones in this sample may be carry-over from other donors' samples.

This clonotype was observed a handful of times. The rearrangement joins TRBV6-2 or TRBV6-3 to TRBJ2-1, with 7 bases matching TRBD2. The germline CDR1 and CDR2 sequences are MNHEY and SVGEGT. The CDR3 has 14 residues. With V trimmed by 2 bases and J by 7 bases, 5 bases remained unmatched. The CDR3 coding sequence is TGTGCCAGCAGTTACGTCACCGGGGGGAATGAGCAGTTCTTC. Its protein product is CASSYVTGGNEQFF.

This CDR3 reads CASSLGGGPFYEQYF. The CDR3 region has the DNA TGTGCCAGCAGTTTAGGGGGCGGGCCTTTCTACGAGCAGTACTTC. The V and J genes are TRBV27 and TRBJ2-7, with a tentative D call TRBD1 (6 bases). In germline, CDR1 is MNHEY, CDR2 SMNVEV (reference sequence). This CDR3 has 15 amino acids. V gave up 2 bases and J gave up 3 bases, with 14 bases separating them.

This clonotype was seen a few times. The chain carries TRBV5-1 and TRBJ1-1, with D unresolved. CDR3 length: 14 residues. V was trimmed by 1 base and J by 1 base, leaving 8 bases between them. Germline V gene lookup returns CDR1 SGHRS and CDR2 YFSETQ. The CDR3 DNA is TGCGCCAGCAGCTTGTATGGGGAGAACACTGAAGCTTTCTTT. As protein: CASSLYGENTEAFF.

There are many counts of this clonotype. The rearrangement joins TRBV20-1 to TRBJ1-5; TRBD1 agrees at 11 bases. Germline CDR1 is DFQATT and CDR2 is SNEGSKA (reference sequence). V was clipped by 5 bases and J by 5 bases; unmatched bases: 5. CDR3 length: 14 residues. The CDR3 loop is CSASGTGGYQPQHF. CDR3 DNA: TGCAGTGCTTCCGGGACAGGGGGGTATCAGCCCCAGCATTTT.

This clonotype was picked up many times. V usage is TRBV10-1 and J usage is TRBJ2-6, with D tentatively TRBD1 or TRBD2 (5 bases each). Germline CDR1 WNHNN, CDR2 SYGVQD (reference sequence). The length of the CDR3 is 13 residues. Trimming pared 9 bases from V and 1 base from J, leaving 7 bases between. The DNA for the CDR3 is TGCGCCAGGGGGGAGTCTGGGGCCAACGTCCTGACTTTC. Amino acids: CARGESGANVLTF.

The V and J genes are TRBV18 and TRBJ1-1, with 11 bases aligning to TRBD1. Germline trimming cut 2 bases from V and 10 bases from J; bases unmatched to any gene: 6. Germline CDR1 and CDR2: KGHSH and LQKENI. The CDR3 runs 14 residues. The CDR3 DNA reads TGTGCCAGCTCACCATCCGGACAGGGGGCGCGAGCTTTCTTT. It encodes CASSPSGQGARAFF.

J is TRBJ2-3 and V is TRBV10-3; D tentatively reads TRBD1 or TRBD2 (5 bases each). Germline values: CDR1 ENHRY, CDR2 SYGVKD. Between the trimmed V and J ends, which lost 4 bases and 2 bases, there was a span of 13 bases. The CDR3 contains 15 residues. The CDR3 bases are TGTGCCATCAGTGCGGGGCAGATGAACACAGATACGCAGTATTTT. It yields the protein CAISAGQMNTDTQYF.

This chain connects TRBV7-2 to TRBJ1-6; D ambiguous. Germline V gives CDR1 SGHTA, CDR2 FQGNSA. V dropped 5 bases and J dropped 9 bases, with 20 bases sitting between them. This CDR3 spans 16 amino acids. For the CDR3, the DNA is TGTGCCAGCAGCCTGTCGTTCGGCATCGAGGGTTCACCCCTCCACTTT. It codes for CASSLSFGIEGSPLHF. The full variable domain, rest sourced from reference TRBV7-2 and TRBJ1-6, is GAGVSQSPSNKVTEKGKDVELRCDPISGHTALYWYRQSLGQGLEFLIYFQGNSAPDKSGLPSDRFSAERTGGSVSTLTIQRTQQEDSAVYLCASSLSFGIEGSPLHFGNGTRLTVT.

This clonotype has a count of ten or more. This chain uses TRBV3-1 with TRBJ2-3, with unresolved D. Germline V CDR1 and CDR2: LGHDT, YNNKEL (reference sequence). The CDR3 contains 14 residues. Trimming took 1 base from V and 2 from J, leaving 7 bases between them. In DNA, the CDR3 is TGTGCCAGCAGCCAAGTGGAGAACACAGATACGCAGTATTTT. It encodes CASSQVENTDTQYF.

The rearrangement links TRBV6-5 to TRBJ1-5; 7 nucleotides match TRBD1. The germline V gene has CDR1 MNHEY and CDR2 SVGAGI. After removal of 6 bases from V and 10 bases from J, the junction contained 9 bases not matched to a gene. CDR3 size: 13 residues. CDR3 nucleotides: TGTGCCAGCAGCCCGACAGGGATCGGACCCCAGCATTTT. Residues: CASSPTGIGPQHF.

The table lists this clonotype with many counts. The chain joins TRBV12-5 to TRBJ1-1; perhaps TRBD1 as D (5 bases). The V end lost 5 bases, the J end lost 1 base, and 11 bases lay between the germline ends. CDR1 is LGHNT and CDR2 is FRNRAP in the germline V gene. The CDR3 has 14 residues. The CDR3 DNA sequence: TGTGCTAGTGGTGGGGGGACCGAGAACACTGAAGCTTTCTTT. It yields the protein CASGGGTENTEAFF.

This clonotype has more than one count but fewer than ten. The CDR3 sequence: CSASGWKSTDTQYF. The CDR3 DNA reads as TGCAGTGCTAGTGGTTGGAAAAGCACAGATACGCAGTATTTT. The chain is built from TRBV20-1 and TRBJ2-3; no reliable D call. Between the trimmed V and J ends, which lost 3 bases and 0 bases, there was a span of 10 bases. The CDR3 has 14 residues. Germline V gene data show CDR1 as DFQATT and CDR2 as SNEGSKA (reference sequence).

Ten or more counts support this clonotype. CDR3 nucleotide sequence: TGTGCCAGCAGCCGGACAGACCAAGAGACCCAGTACTTC. Amino acids: CASSRTDQETQYF. The V call is TRBV11-3, the J call TRBJ2-5; weak D call: TRBD1 (6 bases). Per the germline V gene, CDR1 is SGHNT and CDR2 is YENEEA. Trimming removed 5 bases from V and 0 bases from J, with 7 bases in between. CDR3 length equals 13 residues.

This clonotype was counted a few times. V and J are TRBV7-9 and TRBJ1-1, with a weak D call TRBD1 (5 bases). CDR3 length: 17 amino acids. Germline CDR1 SEHNR, CDR2 FQNEAQ (reference sequence). The V and J ends lost 2 bases and 5 bases respectively, with 21 bases between them. CDR3 loop: CASSLPSGTGKRTEAFF. The DNA of the CDR3 is TGTGCCAGCAGCTTACCGTCCGGGACCGGAAAACGGACTGAAGCTTTCTTT.

This clonotype has a count of ten or more. V and J are TRBV5-6 and TRBJ2-3; D is ambiguous. Trimming removed 2 bases at V and 0 bases at J, with 10 bases between. CDR3 size: 15 residues. Germline CDR1 is SGHDT and CDR2 is YYEEEE. The chain's CDR3 is CASSFGQLSTDTQYF. CDR3 DNA sequence: TGTGCCAGCAGCTTTGGGCAGCTGAGCACAGATACGCAGTATTTT.

This clonotype was picked up many times. CDR3 in amino acids: CSVVISATDTQYF. CDR3 DNA sequence: TGCAGCGTTGTAATTAGCGCCACAGATACGCAGTATTTT. The chain has TRBV29-1 and TRBJ2-3; perhaps TRBD2 as D (5 bases). Germline V gene lookup returns CDR1 SQVTM and CDR2 ANQGSEA. This CDR3 is 13 amino acids long. V shed 4 bases and J shed 2 bases, with 10 bases lying between them.

A few counts support this clonotype. This chain uses TRBV2 with TRBJ2-1, with no clear D. Germline CDR1 and CDR2: SNHLY and FYNNEI. Trimming took 6 bases from V and 6 from J, leaving 9 bases between them. The length of the CDR3 is 12 residues. The DNA for the CDR3 is TGTGCCAGCAGGGAAACTCGCAATGAGCAGTTCTTC. It is translated as CASRETRNEQFF.

The rearrangement uses TRBV20-1 and TRBJ2-1; 16 positions agree with TRBD2. Per the germline V gene, CDR1 is DFQATT and CDR2 is SNEGSKA (reference sequence). This CDR3 is built from 17 residues. The DNA of the CDR3 is TGCAACCCTTCCGGGACTAGCGGGAGGGGGAGCTACAATGAGCAGTTCTTC. Translating gives CNPSGTSGRGSYNEQFF.

The V call is TRBV12-5, the J call TRBJ1-4; no definite D call. Deletions cut 5 bases from V and 7 bases from J, with 14 bases between. CDR3 length equals 14 residues. CDR1 is LGHNT and CDR2 is FRNRAP in the germline V gene. This CDR3 reads CASGTPMGSEKLFF. As DNA, the CDR3 is TGTGCTAGTGGTACTCCTATGGGGAGTGAAAAACTGTTTTTT.